These 5 T cell receptor beta chains came from one sample sequenced in a study of shared clonotypes between healthy human individuals. TCRdb's table, derived via immunoSEQ multiplex PCR, lists solely in-frame clones and lacks some. Of 950,000 to 1,300,000 clones in the sample, approximately 76% were seen once. The sequenced sample was memory CD4+ T cells sorted from blood. Subset reported: CD45RA-negative fraction. The receptors were sampled from a young man in good health.

This clone was counted only a few times. This sequence joins TRBV10-2 and TRBJ1-5, with D uncertain. From germline, CDR1 is WSHSY and CDR2 SAAADI. V lost 1 base and J lost 6, with 10 bases in between. CDR3 length equals 14 residues. As DNA, the CDR3 is TGCGCCAGCAGTGAGTATGGGCAGGCTCAGCCCCAGCATTTT. This encodes CASSEYGQAQPQHF.

The chain employs TRBV5-6 and TRBJ2-5; TRBD2 might be the D (6 bases). The CDR3 runs 15 residues. Trimming took off 1 base at V and 0 bases at J, with 10 bases between the two ends. In germline, CDR1 is SGHDT, CDR2 YYEEEE. The CDR3, as DNA: TGTGCCAGCAGCTTGACTAGCAGAAACCAAGAGACCCAGTACTTC. As protein: CASSLTSRNQETQYF.

The J gene is TRBJ1-5, the V gene TRBV19; D ambiguous. CDR1 is LNHDA, CDR2 SQIVND, per germline (reference sequence). The CDR3 loop spans 15 amino acids. V shed 3 bases and J shed 1 base, with 10 bases lying between them. This CDR3 reads CASSIALGSNQPQHF. In DNA, the CDR3 is TGTGCCAGTAGTATCGCCCTTGGGAGCAATCAGCCCCAGCATTTT.

This chain joins TRBV27 and TRBJ1-6, with 7 nucleotides matching TRBD1. Per the germline V gene, CDR1 is MNHEY and CDR2 is SMNVEV (reference sequence). The length of the CDR3 is 14 residues. V was clipped by 4 bases and J by 9 bases; unmatched bases: 6. The chain's CDR3 is CASSSTGFGSPLHF. CDR3 DNA: TGTGCCAGCAGTTCGACAGGGTTCGGTTCACCCCTCCACTTT.

The V and J genes are TRBV7-9 and TRBJ2-7; the D call may be TRBD1 or TRBD2 (5 bases each). The germline gives CDR1 SEHNR, CDR2 FQNEAQ (reference sequence). V lost 5 bases and J 9 bases, leaving 20 bases between the germline ends. This CDR3 comprises 14 residues. The CDR3 is CASSTWDRLAGQYF. CDR3 DNA: TGTGCCAGCAGCACTTGGGACCGACTGGCGGGGCAGTACTTC.